Reported below is one T cell receptor (beta chain). This sample is part of a study of shared clonotypes between healthy human individuals. Replicate sorted-subset PCRs were loaded with around 220 ng DNA, about 30,000 T cell genomes. As originally analysed: Junction-only sequences produced by ImmunoSEQ had no quality scores, so filtering differed. The data were produced by immunoSEQ multiplex PCR, yet TCRdb's version contains in-frame clones alone and is incomplete. For V, J and clone size, that table is used; D and trimming come from the DNA. This sample has about 2.3 million clones, with 90% to 95% found just once. The TCR originated in a man between 18 and 35 years old in good health. Some clones in this sample may be carry-over from other donors' samples. Sequencing input: naive CD4+ T cells from PBMCs. Subset here: CD45RA+ positively selected.

The CDR3 sequence: CASSILAGAPGMNEQFF. The CDR3 bases are TGTGCCAGTAGTATCTTGGCGGGAGCCCCCGGCATGAATGAGCAGTTCTTC. The rearrangement links TRBV19 to TRBJ2-1; 7 bases are shared with TRBD2. The CDR3 length is 17 residues. The germline gives CDR1 LNHDA, CDR2 SQIVND (reference sequence). J was trimmed by 7 bases and V by 3 bases; bases with no gene match: 15.